The 6 T cell receptor beta chains presented below share a single source sample, sequenced in a study of T-cell reconstitution after alpha-beta-depleted transplantation in children listed by TCRdb under 2016. Libraries were built with PCR. The run used an Illumina HiSeq 2500. To normalize quantification of the TCRbeta repertoire, the TCR libraries were built with molecular barcoding that relied on unique molecular identifiers. TCRdb reanalyzed the raw reads on its own, using fastp at Q25 for trimming and MiXCR for clone calling, and kept in-frame beta chains. Each entry merges the rows of one CDR3 protein and shows their most common DNA and genes. The sample yields roughly 300,000 distinct CDR3 sequences; approximately 10% were counted once. In total, the top ten clones hold about 25% of the sample. The treatment or condition label for this specimen denotes: allogeneic hematopoietic cell transplantation with graft depleted of TCRalphabeta T cells and CD19 B cells.

Specimen: peripheral blood, collected 180 days after TCRalphabeta/CD19-depleted stem cell transplant. Receptors were obtained from a male patient under 10 years old who had a stem cell transplant for chronic granulomatous disease, so the T cells may come from the graft donor.

This clonotype appeared once. This may come from a read error, since a much larger clone is one base off. The chain employs TRBV29-1 and TRBJ2-5; D gene unclear. Trimming took 5 bases from V and 5 from J, leaving 18 bases between them. This CDR3 has 14 amino acids. Per the germline V gene, CDR1 is SQVTM and CDR2 is ANQGSEA. This CDR3 is CSVRAHLSGETQYF. In nucleotides, the CDR3 is TGCAGCGTTCGGGCTCACCTTTCCGGCGAGACCCAGTACTTC.

With regard to this clonotype: A much more abundant neighbour one base away suggests this may be a read error. J is TRBJ2-7 and V is TRBV7-2, with 9 bases that match TRBD2. Trimming at V came to 1 base and at J to 1 base, leaving 2 bases not matched to a gene. There are 15 residues in the CDR3. From germline, CDR1 is SGHTA and CDR2 FQGNSA. CDR3 DNA: TGTACCAGCAGCTTAGATCTAGCGGGGTCCTACGAGCAGTACTTC. Translation gives CTSSLDLAGSYEQYF.

This clonotype was observed at least ten times. The chain recombines TRBV18 with TRBJ2-6, with D unresolved. Germline lookup yields CDR1 KGHSH and CDR2 LQKENI. Between the trimmed V and J ends, which lost 0 bases and 0 bases, there was a span of 3 bases. There are 15 residues in the CDR3. The CDR3 here is CASSPPSSGANVLTF. CDR3 bases: TGTGCCAGCTCACCACCTAGCTCTGGGGCCAACGTCCTGACTTTC.

This clonotype occurred many times. V usage is TRBV5-1 and J usage is TRBJ1-2; a weak D match, TRBD1 (5 bases). The CDR3 spans 15 residues. Trimming removed 1 base from V and 3 bases from J, with 13 bases in between. The germline gives CDR1 SGHRS, CDR2 YFSETQ. CDR3 sequence: CASSLRVAGHYGYTF. The DNA for the CDR3 is TGCGCCAGCAGCTTGAGGGTTGCAGGGCACTATGGCTACACCTTC.

This clonotype was seen repeatedly, ten times or more. This sequence joins TRBV7-7 and TRBJ2-7; D is uncertain. V was clipped by 3 bases and J by 1 base, with 13 bases between them. The CDR3 has 15 amino acids. Germline V gene sequence: CDR1 SSHAT, CDR2 FNYEAQ (reference sequence). This CDR3 is CASSLGPDASYEQYF. The CDR3 DNA reads TGTGCCAGCAGCTTGGGCCCGGATGCGTCCTACGAGCAGTACTTC.

Here the CDR3 DNA reads TGCGCCAGCAGCTTTACTCGGGGGGAAGATACGCAGTATTTT. It codes for CASSFTRGEDTQYF. The chain has TRBV5-1 and TRBJ2-3; 7 bases line up with TRBD2. The CDR3 runs 14 residues. From germline, CDR1 is SGHRS and CDR2 YFSETQ. With V trimmed by 2 bases and J by 5 bases, 5 bases remained unmatched.